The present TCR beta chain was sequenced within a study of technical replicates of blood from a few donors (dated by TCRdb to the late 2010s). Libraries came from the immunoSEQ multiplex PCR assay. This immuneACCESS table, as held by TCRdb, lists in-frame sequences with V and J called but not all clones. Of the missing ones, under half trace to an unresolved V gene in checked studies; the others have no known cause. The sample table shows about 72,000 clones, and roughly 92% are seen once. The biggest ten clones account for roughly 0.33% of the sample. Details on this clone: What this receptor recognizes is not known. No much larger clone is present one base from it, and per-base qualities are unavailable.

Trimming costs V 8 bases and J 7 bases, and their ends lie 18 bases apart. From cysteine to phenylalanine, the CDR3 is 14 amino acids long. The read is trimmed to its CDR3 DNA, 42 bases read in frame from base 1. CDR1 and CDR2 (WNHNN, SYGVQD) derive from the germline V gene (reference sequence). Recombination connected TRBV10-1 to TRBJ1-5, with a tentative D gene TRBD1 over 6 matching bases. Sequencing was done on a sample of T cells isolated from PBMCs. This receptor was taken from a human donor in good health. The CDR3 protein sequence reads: CASSPGHQRQPQHF. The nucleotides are TGCGCCAGCTCACCGGGACATCAAAGGCAGCCCCAGCATTTT.